One sample yielded the 28 T cell receptor beta chains listed below, sequenced in a study of blood T cell repertoires in COVID-19. Measured with immunoSEQ multiplex PCR; TCRdb has only the in-frame clones, and not every one. The table includes approximately 230,000 clones, roughly 85% detected once. The sample comprised peripheral blood. The receptors were gathered from a man under 40 who had recovered from COVID-19.

The genes are TRBV24-1 and TRBJ1-6; 9 bases map to TRBD1. The J segment lost 6 bases and the V segment lost 3 bases, leaving 8 bases of the junction unmatched. In germline, CDR1 is KGHDR, CDR2 SFDVKD. The CDR3 has 17 amino acids. CDR3 sequence (DNA): TGTGCCACCAGTGATGCACAGGGGGCTGGAGGTAATTCACCCCTCCACTTT. Amino acids: CATSDAQGAGGNSPLHF.

The J gene is TRBJ2-5, the V gene TRBV3-1 (or the pseudogene TRBV3-2); 8 nucleotides line up with TRBD2. Trimming removed 4 bases from V and 5 bases from J; junction bases left unmatched: 12. The CDR3 consists of 16 residues. Germline loops: CDR1 LGHDT, CDR2 YNNKEL (reference sequence). The CDR3 region has the DNA TGTGCCAGCAGCCGAACTGCGGGGGGTGGCCGGGAGACCCAGTACTTC. Its translation: CASSRTAGGGRETQYF.

J is TRBJ2-7 and V is TRBV4-1; D call uncertain. CDR1 is MGHRA and CDR2 is YSYEKL in the germline V gene. The CDR3 extends over 14 amino acids. V was shortened by 2 bases and J by 1 base, with 9 bases between the two germline ends. The CDR3 region is CASSQTSLSYEQYF. The CDR3 DNA sequence: TGCGCCAGCAGCCAAACGAGTTTATCCTACGAGCAGTACTTC.

This clone has only one observation. The chain combines TRBV6-5 with TRBJ1-1; D possibly corresponds to TRBD1 (6 bases). V lost 6 bases to trimming and J lost 0 bases, with 11 bases between them. The germline gives CDR1 MNHEY, CDR2 SVGAGI. The CDR3 totals 14 residues. In nucleotides, the CDR3 is TGTGCCAGCAGGACCGGGACACTGAACACTGAAGCTTTCTTT. This sequence encodes CASRTGTLNTEAFF.

J is TRBJ2-1 and V is TRBV7-2, with D maybe TRBD1 (6 bases). The CDR3 is made up of 16 amino acids. V lost 0 bases to trimming and J lost 0 bases, with 9 bases between them. The germline CDR1 and CDR2 sequences are SGHTA and FQGNSA. CDR3 DNA: TGTGCCAGCAGCTTAGCTTGGGGGCGCTCCTACAATGAGCAGTTCTTC. Its protein product is CASSLAWGRSYNEQFF.

The chain has TRBV5-5 and TRBJ1-2; D is uncertain. Germline V CDR1 and CDR2: SGHKS, YYEKEE (reference sequence). There are 14 residues in the CDR3. The V end lost 0 bases, the J end lost 1 base, and 7 bases lay between the germline ends. The CDR3 protein is CASSLAQLNYGYTF. Written as DNA, the CDR3 is TGTGCCAGCAGCTTGGCACAGCTTAACTATGGCTACACCTTC.

The chain uses TRBV7-6 and TRBJ1-6; 7 nucleotides match TRBD1. Germline V gives CDR1 SGHVS, CDR2 FNYEAQ. With V trimmed by 5 bases and J by 6 bases, 7 bases remained unmatched. The CDR3 has 15 residues. The DNA for the CDR3 is TGTGCCAGCAGCCCGACAGGGCTAACTAATTCACCCCTCCACTTT. It is translated as CASSPTGLTNSPLHF.

The V gene is TRBV6-5, the J gene TRBJ2-6; D is ambiguous. V was clipped by 2 bases and J by 0 bases, with 8 bases between them. The CDR3 extends over 16 amino acids. CDR1 is MNHEY and CDR2 is SVGAGI in the germline V gene. The CDR3 here is CASSYLLNSGANVLTF. CDR3 in DNA: TGTGCCAGCAGTTACCTACTTAACTCTGGGGCCAACGTCCTGACTTTC.

The gene calls are TRBV3-1 (or the pseudogene TRBV3-2) and TRBJ2-7, with D perhaps matching TRBD2 (7 bases). Trimming took off 1 base at V and 6 bases at J, with 16 bases between the two ends. The CDR3 is 15 residues long. The germline V gene encodes CDR1 LGHDT and CDR2 YNNKEL (reference sequence). CDR3 in amino acids: CASSQARGGSSEQYF. CDR3 sequence (DNA): TGTGCCAGCAGCCAAGCTAGGGGGGGTTCGTCCGAGCAGTACTTC.

The DNA for the CDR3 is TGCGCCAGCAGCATGGCATTCCTAGCGGGGACCGGGGAGCTGTTTTTT. It encodes CASSMAFLAGTGELFF. The chain is built from TRBV5-1 and TRBJ2-2, with TRBD2 matching 9 bases. Germline V gene data show CDR1 as SGHRS and CDR2 as YFSETQ. This CDR3 spans 16 amino acids. V lost 4 bases to trimming and J lost 5 bases; unmatched junction nucleotides: 9.

The rearrangement links TRBV7-9 to TRBJ2-3; D is perhaps TRBD1 (5 bases). CDR1 and CDR2 from the germline V gene are SEHNR and FQNEAQ (reference sequence). The length of the CDR3 is 13 residues. V was pared by 5 bases and J by 7 bases, with 13 bases between. The DNA of the CDR3 is TGTGCCAGCAGCGGCGCAGGGAAGTATACGCAGTATTTT. This gives the protein CASSGAGKYTQYF.

The chain combines TRBV27 with TRBJ2-7; 7 nucleotides match TRBD1. The length of the CDR3 is 16 residues. V dropped 6 bases and J dropped 3; count of bases not matched to a gene: 14. Germline CDR1 is MNHEY and CDR2 is SMNVEV (reference sequence). Here the CDR3 DNA reads TGTGCCAGCAGCGTGTTGACAGGGTTCGAACACTACGAGCAGTACTTC. This codes for CASSVLTGFEHYEQYF.

A word on this clone: Other DNA variants within this sample encode the same CDR3. The rearrangement uses TRBV6-5 and TRBJ1-5; possibly TRBD1 for D (5 bases). Between the trimmed V and J ends, which lost 2 bases and 7 bases, there was a span of 9 bases. Germline V gene data show CDR1 as MNHEY and CDR2 as SVGAGI. The CDR3 runs to 13 residues. The CDR3: CASSYGRGQPQHF. The DNA of the CDR3 is TGTGCCAGCAGTTACGGTAGGGGACAGCCCCAGCATTTT.

The gene calls are TRBV11-3 and TRBJ2-7; TRBD1 might be the D (6 bases). Germline CDR1 SGHNT, CDR2 YENEEA. V was trimmed by 5 bases and J by 4 bases, leaving 12 bases between them. The CDR3 extends over 13 amino acids. CDR3 sequence reads: CASSPGQPYEQYF. CDR3 nucleotides: TGTGCCAGCAGCCCAGGACAGCCATACGAGCAGTACTTC.

This chain joins TRBV10-3 and TRBJ2-2; 8 bases align to TRBD2. CDR1 is ENHRY, CDR2 SYGVKD, per germline. This CDR3 has 15 amino acids. With V trimmed by 10 bases and J by 3 bases, 10 bases remained unmatched. CDR3 protein: CASENRGGDTGELFF. Written as DNA, the CDR3 is TGTGCCAGCGAAAACCGGGGGGGCGACACCGGGGAGCTGTTTTTT.

J is TRBJ1-2 and V is TRBV27; D is undetermined. The CDR3 length is 18 residues. From germline, CDR1 is MNHEY and CDR2 SMNVEV (reference sequence). V lost 1 base and J lost 4, with 22 bases in between. Here the CDR3 reads CASSLFAGQEGSFYGYTF. DNA of the CDR3: TGTGCCAGCAGTTTATTTGCGGGCCAGGAGGGATCCTTCTATGGCTACACCTTC.

This chain links TRBV6-2 or TRBV6-3 with TRBJ2-7; TRBD2 aligns across 8 bases. CDR1 is MNHEY, CDR2 SVGEGT, per germline. The CDR3 length is 16 residues. Unmatched junction bases numbered 14, after V lost 5 bases and J lost 5 bases. Written as DNA, the CDR3 is TGTGCCAGCAGTCAACCAGGACGGGGGGGCATCCACGAGCAGTACTTC. Translated: CASSQPGRGGIHEQYF.

This chain uses TRBV18 with TRBJ1-1, with TRBD1 matching over 10 bases. The germline gives CDR1 KGHSH, CDR2 LQKENI. Trimming took 2 bases from V and 4 from J; bases not matched to a gene: 10. CDR3 length: 17 amino acids. The CDR3 DNA reads TGTGCCAGCTCACCAGACAGGGGGCCAACCATATCCACTGAAGCTTTCTTT. This translates into CASSPDRGPTISTEAFF.

The CDR3 sequence: CSVAEETQYF. The CDR3 DNA reads as TGCAGCGTTGCCGAAGAGACCCAGTACTTC. The genes are TRBV29-1 and TRBJ2-5; no clear D gene. CDR3 length equals 10 residues. Germline CDR1 is SQVTM and CDR2 is ANQGSEA. Deletions cut 4 bases from V and 3 bases from J, with 3 bases between.

V gene TRBV18 combines with J gene TRBJ2-7; 7 positions match TRBD1. Looked up from germline, CDR1 is KGHSH and CDR2 is LQKENI. This CDR3 has 14 amino acids. The ends lost 1 base at V and 5 bases at J; junction bases unmatched: 5. CDR3 amino acids: CASSPLDREHEQYF. The CDR3, as DNA: TGTGCCAGCTCACCACTAGACAGGGAACACGAGCAGTACTTC.

This sequence joins TRBV5-1 and TRBJ2-1; D may be TRBD2 (6 bases). The CDR3 length is 16 residues. Trimming left V 0 bases short and J 3 bases short, with 13 bases between. Germline loops: CDR1 SGHRS, CDR2 YFSETQ. The CDR3 loop is CASSLVPGVLYNEQFF. The CDR3 DNA sequence: TGCGCCAGCAGCTTGGTACCGGGGGTGCTCTACAATGAGCAGTTCTTC.

This clone was observed once. The genes are TRBV2 and TRBJ2-3; 9 positions match TRBD2. In germline, CDR1 is SNHLY, CDR2 FYNNEI. The CDR3 totals 14 residues. V dropped 7 bases and J dropped 4; count of bases not matched to a gene: 6. For the CDR3, the DNA is TGTGCCAGCACGGCGGGGGGGCCGTCAGATACGCAGTATTTT. It yields the protein CASTAGGPSDTQYF.

This chain uses TRBV5-1 with TRBJ2-2, with 11 bases fitting TRBD1. The length of the CDR3 is 16 residues. The ends lost 0 bases at V and 6 bases at J; junction bases unmatched: 4. Germline CDR1 SGHRS, CDR2 YFSETQ. The CDR3 region has the DNA TGCGCCAGCAGCTTGGACGGACAGGGGGCAGCCGGGGAGCTGTTTTTT. Amino acids: CASSLDGQGAAGELFF.

The CDR3 sequence: CASSYTGVSYNEQFF. The CDR3 DNA is TGTGCCAGCAGTTATACAGGCGTCTCCTACAATGAGCAGTTCTTC. The chain joins TRBV7-8 to TRBJ2-1; TRBD1 might be the D (5 bases). V was clipped by 6 bases and J by 0 bases, with 12 bases between them. Germline loops: CDR1 SGHVS, CDR2 FQNEAQ. The CDR3 loop spans 15 amino acids.

This clone was counted a single time. The genes are TRBV19 and TRBJ1-3; D not resolved. The CDR3 has 16 amino acids. V lost 6 bases to trimming and J lost 0 bases, with 15 bases between them. CDR1 is LNHDA and CDR2 is SQIVND in the germline V gene (reference sequence). In DNA, the CDR3 is TGTGCCAGTAGAGCGGGCTGGGATAACTCTGGAAACACCATATATTTT. Encoded protein: CASRAGWDNSGNTIYF.

The rearrangement uses TRBV7-8 and TRBJ1-2; D might be TRBD1 (5 bases). Trimming cost V 7 bases and J 0 bases, with 12 bases left between them. Germline lookup yields CDR1 SGHVS and CDR2 FQNEAQ. The length of the CDR3 is 14 residues. The CDR3: CASTPGGSNYGYTF. The DNA for the CDR3 is TGTGCCAGCACCCCGGGGGGGTCTAACTATGGCTACACCTTC.

In this sample, this clone turned up a few times. This chain connects TRBV11-2 to TRBJ1-5, with TRBD1 matching over 7 bases. The germline V gene has CDR1 SGHAT and CDR2 FQNNGV. With V trimmed by 5 bases and J by 7 bases, 8 bases remained unmatched. The CDR3 is 14 amino acids. CDR3 DNA sequence: TGTGCCAGCAGCCGGGACAGATGGGGGCAGCCCCAGCATTTT. This translates into CASSRDRWGQPQHF. Drawing the rest from reference TRBV11-2 and TRBJ1-5, the complete variable domain is EAGVAQSPRYKIIEKRQSVAFWCNPISGHATLYWYQQILGQGPKLLIQFQNNGVVDDSQLPKDRFSAERLKGVDSTLKIQPAKLEDSAVYLCASSRDRWGQPQHFGDGTRLSIL.

V usage is TRBV6-5 and J usage is TRBJ2-6; TRBD1 matches 7 bases. V was pared by 8 bases and J by 3 bases, with 4 bases of the junction left unmatched. The CDR3 totals 14 residues. The germline V gene encodes CDR1 MNHEY and CDR2 SVGAGI. The chain's CDR3 is CASDRVDGANVLTF. For the CDR3, the DNA is TGTGCCAGCGACAGGGTGGATGGGGCCAACGTCCTGACTTTC.